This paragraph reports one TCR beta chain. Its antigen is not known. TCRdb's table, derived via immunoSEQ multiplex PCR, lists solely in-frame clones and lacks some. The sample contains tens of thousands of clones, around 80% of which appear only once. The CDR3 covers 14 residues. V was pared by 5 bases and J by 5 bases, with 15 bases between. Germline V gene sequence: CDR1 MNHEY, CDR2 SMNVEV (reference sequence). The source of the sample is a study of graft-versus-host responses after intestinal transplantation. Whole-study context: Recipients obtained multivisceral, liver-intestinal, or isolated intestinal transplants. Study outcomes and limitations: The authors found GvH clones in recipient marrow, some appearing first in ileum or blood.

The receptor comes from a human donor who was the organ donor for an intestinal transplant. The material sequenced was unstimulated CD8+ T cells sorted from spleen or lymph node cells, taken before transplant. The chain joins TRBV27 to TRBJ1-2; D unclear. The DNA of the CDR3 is TGTGCCAGCAGTGTAGCCAGGAAGGATTATGGCTACACCTTC. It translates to CASSVARKDYGYTF.